The 25 T cell receptor beta chains reported below all come from one sample, sequenced in a study of blood T cell repertoires in COVID-19. Sequenced by immunoSEQ multiplex PCR; TCRdb stores in-frame clones only, minus some. The sample records 180,000 or so clones, about 85% being singletons. The specimen was PBMCs or T cells enriched from blood (not recorded which). These receptor sequences come from a middle-aged man who had recovered from COVID-19.

The V gene is TRBV5-1, the J gene TRBJ1-6; 8 bases line up with TRBD1. V lost 0 bases and J lost 6; bases outside the gene matches: 2. This CDR3 region has 15 residues. Looked up from germline, CDR1 is SGHRS and CDR2 is YFSETQ. Here the CDR3 reads CASSLADRGNSPLHF. The CDR3 DNA follows: TGCGCCAGCAGCTTGGCCGACAGGGGTAATTCACCCCTCCACTTT.

The CDR3 bases are TGTGCCAGCAGCTCCACCAGGGCCACTGAAGCTTTCTTT. Translation: CASSSTRATEAFF. This sequence joins TRBV7-3 and TRBJ1-1, with D perhaps TRBD1 (5 bases). Trimming cost V 4 bases and J 4 bases, with 10 bases left between them. Germline CDR1 reads SGHTA; CDR2 reads FQGTGA. The CDR3 length is 13 residues.

The J gene is TRBJ2-3, the V gene TRBV30, with 7 bases aligning to TRBD1. The germline gives CDR1 GTSNPN, CDR2 SVGIG (reference sequence). The CDR3 has 13 amino acids. V lost 5 bases to trimming and J lost 4 bases; unmatched junction nucleotides: 6. CDR3 DNA: TGTGCCTGGTCGACAGGGTCCCCAGATACGCAGTATTTT. Residues: CAWSTGSPDTQYF.

This clone was recorded once. The CDR3 loop reads CAVRVLGYTF. The CDR3 nucleotides are TGTGCCGTCAGGGTGCTTGGCTACACCTTC. The rearrangement uses TRBV6-6 and TRBJ1-2; possibly TRBD1 for D (5 bases). Trimming took 11 bases from V and 7 from J, leaving 11 bases between them. The CDR3 sequence is 10 residues long. CDR1 and CDR2 (germline): MNHNY, SVGAGI (reference sequence).

The chain uses TRBV11-3 and TRBJ2-5, with D possibly TRBD1 on 5 matching bases. Germline CDR1 reads SGHNT; CDR2 reads YENEEA. The CDR3 extends over 15 amino acids. Trimming removed 4 bases at V and 5 bases at J, with 17 bases between. CDR3 bases: TGTGCCAGCAGCTCACCCTTTCGACAGAGGGAGACCCAGTACTTC. It yields the protein CASSSPFRQRETQYF.

The V and J genes are TRBV7-9 and TRBJ2-1, with TRBD2 identical over 8 bases. Germline CDR1 reads SEHNR; CDR2 reads FQNEAQ (reference sequence). The CDR3 extends over 16 amino acids. V dropped 5 bases and J dropped 4; count of bases not matched to a gene: 10. The CDR3: CASSPPGGPGYNEQFF. The CDR3 DNA reads as TGTGCCAGCAGCCCGCCGGGGGGGCCGGGTTACAATGAGCAGTTCTTC. The full variable domain, completed using reference TRBV7-9 and TRBJ2-1, is DTGVSQNPRHKITKRGQNVTFRCDPISEHNRLYWYRQTLGQGPEFLTYFQNEAQLEKSRLLSDRFSAERPKGSFSTLEIQRTEQGDSAMYLCASSPPGGPGYNEQFFGPGTRLTVL.

In its sample, this clone was seen a few times. The chain uses TRBV30 and TRBJ1-1; TRBD1 agrees at 9 bases. The CDR3 contains 13 residues. Losses at the gene ends were 3 bases for V and 1 base for J; bases not matched to a gene: 0. Germline V CDR1 and CDR2: GTSNPN, SVGIG (reference sequence). The CDR3, as DNA: TGTGCCTGGAGACAGGGGGCGAACACTGAAGCTTTCTTT. Translation: CAWRQGANTEAFF. The complete variable domain, with remaining parts taken from reference TRBV30 and TRBJ1-1, reads SQTIHQWPATLVQPVGSPLSLECTVEGTSNPNLYWYRQAAGRGLQLLFYSVGIGQISSEVPQNLSASRPQDRQFILSSKKLLLSDSGFYLCAWRQGANTEAFFGQGTRLTVV.

CDR3 region: CASSLGGAGGNTIYF. CDR3 DNA: TGCGCCAGCAGCTTAGGGGGCGCGGGTGGAAACACCATATATTTT. This chain joins TRBV5-1 and TRBJ1-3; TRBD1 agrees at 7 bases. V shed 2 bases, J shed 3 bases, and the junction held 5 bases outside the gene matches. Germline lookup yields CDR1 SGHRS and CDR2 YFSETQ. The CDR3 totals 15 residues.

V is TRBV13 and J is TRBJ2-7; the D gene is possibly TRBD2 (5 bases). The CDR3 extends over 14 amino acids. Per the germline V gene, CDR1 is PRHDT and CDR2 is FYEKMQ (reference sequence). Trimming left V 0 bases short and J 0 bases short, with 6 bases between. The CDR3 bases are TGTGCCAGCAGCTTAGGGACTAACTCCTACGAGCAGTACTTC. Translated: CASSLGTNSYEQYF.

The V call is TRBV29-1, the J call TRBJ1-1; TRBD1 is a possible D gene (5 bases). Germline CDR1 reads SQVTM; CDR2 reads ANQGSEA. The CDR3 loop spans 12 amino acids. V was cut by 7 bases and J by 6 bases, with 15 bases left in between. This CDR3 reads CSEQGMRAEAFF. The CDR3 coding sequence is TGCAGCGAGCAGGGTATGAGAGCTGAAGCTTTCTTT.

This clone was counted a few times. The chain carries TRBV18 and TRBJ1-2, with D hard to call. V shed 5 bases and J shed 1 base, with 5 bases lying between them. The CDR3 length is 12 residues. The germline gives CDR1 KGHSH, CDR2 LQKENI. The CDR3 coding sequence is TGTGCCAGCTCAGACAATAACTATGGCTACACCTTC. Amino acid sequence: CASSDNNYGYTF.

This clone was observed a single time. J is TRBJ1-4 and V is TRBV30, with D possibly matching TRBD1 (5 bases). Germline V gene lookup returns CDR1 GTSNPN and CDR2 SVGIG (reference sequence). Trimming removed 7 bases from V and 8 bases from J, with 14 bases in between. The CDR3 covers 12 residues. Here the CDR3 reads CASFSGDEKLFF. The CDR3 DNA reads as TGTGCCTCTTTTAGCGGGGACGAAAAACTGTTTTTT.

This rearrangement joins TRBV21-1 to TRBJ2-6; the tabulated D call, TRBD1, remains unverified against the DNA. TRBV21-1 is tagged as a pseudogene. CDR3 length: 17 residues. CDR3 amino acids: CASSRDTLFSGANVLTF. The CDR3 coding sequence is TGTGCCAGCAGCCGGGACACCTTGTTCTCTGGGGCCAACGTCCTGACTTTC.

The rearrangement uses TRBV7-8 and TRBJ1-2, with D possibly being TRBD1 (5 bases). Trimming removed 1 base at V and 1 base at J, with 10 bases between. This CDR3 contains 15 residues. Germline lookup yields CDR1 SGHVS and CDR2 FQNEAQ. CDR3 sequence (DNA): TGTGCCAGCAGCTTAGTTAGGACACTTAACTATGGCTACACCTTC. As protein: CASSLVRTLNYGYTF. Using reference TRBV7-8 and TRBJ1-2 for the parts outside the CDR3, the full variable domain is GAGVSQSPRYKVAKRGQDVALRCDPISGHVSLFWYQQALGQGPEFLTYFQNEAQLDKSGLPSDRFFAERPEGSVSTLKIQRTQQEDSAVYLCASSLVRTLNYGYTFGSGTRLTVV.

This chain joins TRBV11-2 and TRBJ2-7; 10 nucleotides agree with TRBD2. Germline V gene data show CDR1 as SGHAT and CDR2 as FQNNGV. Unmatched junction bases numbered 6, after V lost 5 bases and J lost 2 bases. The CDR3 extends over 15 amino acids. DNA for the CDR3: TGTGCCAGCAGCAATCTAGCGGGAGTGGCCTACGAGCAGTACTTC. Protein: CASSNLAGVAYEQYF.

This chain links TRBV19 with TRBJ1-2; 9 bases are shared with TRBD1. The junction had 4 bases not matched to a gene; V was cut back by 7 bases and J by 4 bases. This CDR3 has 13 residues. CDR1 LNHDA and CDR2 SQIVND come from the germline V gene (reference sequence). The CDR3 bases are TGTGCCAGTAAGGGGACAGGGCCCTATGGCTACACCTTC. Amino acids: CASKGTGPYGYTF.

The J gene is TRBJ1-2, the V gene TRBV5-1, with 7 bases that match TRBD1. Germline-derived CDR1 and CDR2 are SGHRS and YFSETQ. This CDR3 contains 13 residues. The junction had 4 bases not matched to a gene; V was cut back by 4 bases and J by 4 bases. The DNA for the CDR3 is TGCGCCAGCAGCCCAGGACAGGTCTATGGCTACACCTTC. It yields the protein CASSPGQVYGYTF.

In DNA form, the CDR3 reads TGTGCCAGCAGCGCCCCACAGGGGGCACGAGAAAAACTGTTTTTT. Its translation is CASSAPQGAREKLFF. This chain joins TRBV11-1 and TRBJ1-4, with TRBD1 matching over 9 bases. Germline V gene lookup returns CDR1 SGHAT and CDR2 FQDESV (reference sequence). V lost 5 bases, J lost 8 bases, and 9 bases stayed unmatched. The CDR3 runs 15 residues. Looking up the rest from reference TRBV11-1 and TRBJ1-4 gives the full variable domain: EAEVAQSPRYKITEKSQAVAFWCDPISGHATLYWYRQILGQGPELLVQFQDESVVDDSQLPKDRFSAERLKGVDSTLKIQPAELGDSAMYLCASSAPQGAREKLFFGSGTQLSVL.

V and J are TRBV21-1 and TRBJ2-7; the DNA was not used to check the table's D call, TRBD2. TRBV21-1 is a pseudogene locus. There are 15 residues in the CDR3. CDR3 loop: CASSKRAGGHHEQYF. CDR3 DNA: TGTGCCAGCAGCAAAAGGGCGGGAGGGCATCACGAGCAGTACTTC.

This clone was seen a handful of times. The rearrangement uses TRBV2 and TRBJ1-5; D uncertain. This CDR3 spans 15 amino acids. Germline CDR1 is SNHLY and CDR2 is FYNNEI. Trimming shortened V by 2 bases and J by 9 bases, and 17 bases separated the two germline ends. CDR3 nucleotide sequence: TGTGCCAGCAGTGAATATAGAGGCGGGGAGGGGCCCCAGCATTTT. Translating gives CASSEYRGGEGPQHF.

This chain uses TRBV10-3 with TRBJ2-7; tentatively, D is TRBD1 (5 bases). CDR1 is ENHRY and CDR2 is SYGVKD in the germline V gene. V lost 8 bases, J lost 6 bases, and 20 bases lay in between. The length of the CDR3 is 14 residues. CDR3 residues: CAIQDSTNSREQYF. CDR3 nucleotides: TGTGCCATCCAAGACAGTACTAACAGCCGCGAGCAGTACTTC.

This chain uses TRBV4-1 with TRBJ1-2, with a tentative D call TRBD1 (6 bases). CDR3 size: 14 residues. Per germline, CDR1 MGHRA and CDR2 YSYEKL. Trimming removed 2 bases from V and 8 bases from J, with 15 bases in between. In DNA, the CDR3 is TGCGCCAGCAGCCAACCGGGACAAAGACGGGGCTACACCTTC. It is translated as CASSQPGQRRGYTF.

The chain couples TRBV23-1 to TRBJ2-1; no definite D call. TRBV23-1 is identified as an open reading frame with a role that is uncertain. The CDR3 sequence is 16 residues long. V shed 1 base and J shed 0 bases, with 10 bases lying between them. The DNA of the CDR3 is TGCGCCAGCAGTCAATTGAGGCAGCACTCCTACAATGAGCAGTTCTTC. Amino acid sequence: CASSQLRQHSYNEQFF.

This clone was seen a single time. The chain recombines TRBV5-1 with TRBJ2-3, with D maybe TRBD1 (6 bases). This CDR3 comprises 14 residues. Germline V gene sequence: CDR1 SGHRS, CDR2 YFSETQ. V was shortened by 2 bases and J by 1 base, with 8 bases between the two germline ends. The CDR3 nucleotides read TGCGCCAGCAGCTTCGGGACACGCACAGATACGCAGTATTTT. This translates into CASSFGTRTDTQYF.

The genes are TRBV3-1 (or the pseudogene TRBV3-2) and TRBJ2-7; the D gene is possibly TRBD1 (6 bases). V was pared by 4 bases and J by 2 bases, with 12 bases between. Germline V CDR1 and CDR2: LGHDT, YNNKEL (reference sequence). The CDR3 runs to 14 residues. The DNA of the CDR3 is TGTGCCAGCAGCCCCCGACAGGCCACCTACGAGCAGTACTTC. Protein product: CASSPRQATYEQYF.